A selection of T cell receptor beta chains follows, all from one sample in a study of blood T cell repertoires in COVID-19. Generated by immunoSEQ multiplex PCR, the TCRdb table keeps only in-frame clones and is missing some. This sample carries tens of thousands of clones, about 88% of them seen once, and the ten largest clones take roughly 12%. Sequenced material: peripheral blood. The source of these receptors is a man in his sixties with active COVID-19. CDR3s include the opening cysteine and the closing phenylalanine or tryptophan. D genes are given only for firm matches. A row's size may be missing; if present it is once, few, many or a size class.

J gene,clone size,D gene,V gene,CDR3 DNA,CDR3 protein
TRBJ2-3,-,-,TRBV28,TGTGCCAGCAGGGAGGGGGGGAGAAGCACAGATACGCAGTATTTT,CASREGGRSTDTQYF
TRBJ2-1,-,TRBD2,TRBV19,TGTGCCAGTAGAACTAGCGGGGGGGTCAATGAGCAGTTCTTC,CASRTSGGVNEQFF
TRBJ2-5,few,-,TRBV7-9,TGTGCCAGCAGCTTAGAGTTAGCGATGGAAGAGACCCAGTACTTC,CASSLELAMEETQYF
TRBJ2-5,-,TRBD1,TRBV18,TGTGCCAGCTCACCACCGACAGGGAATCGCGAGACCCAGTACTTC,CASSPPTGNRETQYF
TRBJ1-2,-,-,TRBV5-4,TGTGCCAGCAGCTTGGAGGGGTTCGGCTACACCTTC,CASSLEGFGYTF
TRBJ2-7,-,TRBD1,TRBV15,TGTGCCACCAGCAGGGACAGGGCTTCTTACGAGCAGTACTTC,CATSRDRASYEQYF
TRBJ1-1,-,-,TRBV23-1,TGCGCCAGCAGTCACGGGACTACGAACACTGAAGCTTTCTTT,CASSHGTTNTEAFF
TRBJ2-3,-,-,TRBV9,TGTGCCAGCAGCGGTAGCGGCAACACAGATACGCAGTATTTT,CASSGSGNTDTQYF
TRBJ2-7,-,TRBD2,TRBV9,TGTGCCAGCAGCGCAGAACTAGCGGGGGACTACGAGCAGTACTTC,CASSAELAGDYEQYF
TRBJ2-3,-,-,TRBV9,TGTGCCAGCAGCACATCCCTTAGCGGCGGCTACACAGATACGCAGTATTTT,CASSTSLSGGYTDTQYF
TRBJ2-3,-,-,TRBV5-1,TGCGCCAGCAGGCGGGACGCGGATACGCAGTATTTT,CASRRDADTQYF
TRBJ2-1,-,TRBD2,TRBV29-1,TGCAGCGCCCCCAGCGGGAGGGTATGGAATGAGCAGTTCTTC,CSAPSGRVWNEQFF
TRBJ2-4,-,-,TRBV7-2,TGTGCCAGCAGCTTAGCGGGGCTAGCCAAAAACATTCAGTACTTC,CASSLAGLAKNIQYF
TRBJ2-2,-,-,TRBV7-3,TGTGCCAGCAGCCTGAGTAATCCCGGGGAGCTGTTTTTT,CASSLSNPGELFF
TRBJ2-1,-,-,TRBV27,TGTGCCAGCAGCCGCTTCCGCGATGAGCAGTTCTTC,CASSRFRDEQFF